The 23 T cell receptor beta chains below come from one sample, sequenced in a study of graft-versus-host responses after intestinal transplantation. Using immunoSEQ multiplex PCR, the repertoire was profiled, and TCRdb retains in-frame clones only, with some absent. Counted here are 65,000 to 100,000 clones, less than 95% occurring once; the ten biggest clones make up about 0.44%. Their antigens are not known. The starting material was unstimulated CD8+ T cells sorted from spleen or lymph node cells, obtained before transplant. The receptors originated from a human donor who was the organ donor for an intestinal transplant.

This chain connects TRBV4-1 to TRBJ2-2, with D perhaps matching TRBD2 (6 bases). Germline-derived CDR1 and CDR2 are MGHRA and YSYEKL. This CDR3 is built from 14 residues. V was cut by 7 bases and J by 6 bases, with 15 bases left in between. The CDR3 region is CASKGGMMPGELFF. DNA of the CDR3: TGCGCCAGCAAAGGAGGGATGATGCCCGGGGAGCTGTTTTTT.

V gene TRBV13 combines with J gene TRBJ2-7; TRBD1 agrees at 9 bases. J gave up 3 bases and V 5 bases, and 5 bases lay outside the gene matches. Germline CDR1 reads PRHDT; CDR2 reads FYEKMQ (reference sequence). The CDR3 is 14 residues long. Here the CDR3 reads CASSPWTGVYEQYF. In DNA, the CDR3 is TGTGCCAGCAGCCCGTGGACAGGGGTCTACGAGCAGTACTTC.

The gene calls are TRBV9 and TRBJ2-2; D not certain. CDR1 and CDR2 (germline): SGDLS, YYNGEE. The CDR3 totals 13 residues. V was clipped by 0 bases and J by 8 bases, with 8 bases between them. The CDR3 nucleotides read TGTGCCAGCAGCGTAGACGGGTCTGGGGAGCTGTTTTTT. It translates to CASSVDGSGELFF.

The rearrangement joins TRBV4-2 to TRBJ2-1, with 7 bases that match TRBD2. Germline V gives CDR1 LGHNA, CDR2 YNFKEQ. With V trimmed by 1 base and J by 6 bases, 0 bases remained unmatched. The CDR3 contains 13 residues. The CDR3 loop is CASSQGTSNEQFF. DNA for the CDR3: TGTGCCAGCAGCCAAGGGACTAGCAATGAGCAGTTCTTC.

This clone was seen just once. The genes are TRBV27 and TRBJ2-2, with 7 bases aligning to TRBD2. This CDR3 contains 19 residues. V shed 2 bases, J shed 0 bases, and the junction held 12 bases outside the gene matches. CDR1 is MNHEY and CDR2 is SMNVEV in the germline V gene (reference sequence). CDR3 sequence (DNA): TGTGCCAGCAGTTTAAAACCGCCCGGGGACTATTCGAACACCGGGGAGCTGTTTTTT. Amino acid sequence: CASSLKPPGDYSNTGELFF.

The gene calls are TRBV27 and TRBJ2-4; D is perhaps TRBD1 (5 bases). Germline CDR1 MNHEY, CDR2 SMNVEV (reference sequence). V shed 6 bases and J shed 3 bases, with 12 bases lying between them. The CDR3 is 14 amino acids. The chain's CDR3 is CASSRDSFKNIQYF. CDR3 sequence (DNA): TGTGCCAGCAGCAGAGACAGCTTCAAAAACATTCAGTACTTC.

A single count supports this clone. The genes are TRBV30 and TRBJ2-1; D gene unclear. The germline V gene encodes CDR1 GTSNPN and CDR2 SVGIG (reference sequence). The length of the CDR3 is 11 residues. Trimming took off 4 bases at V and 6 bases at J, with 7 bases between the two ends. CDR3 DNA: TGTGCCTGGACCTCCGGCAATGAGCAGTTCTTC. Translation: CAWTSGNEQFF. The full variable domain, completed using reference TRBV30 and TRBJ2-1, is SQTIHQWPATLVQPVGSPLSLECTVEGTSNPNLYWYRQAAGRGLQLLFYSVGIGQISSEVPQNLSASRPQDRQFILSSKKLLLSDSGFYLCAWTSGNEQFFGPGTRLTVL.

This clone turned up a few times. V and J are TRBV5-6 and TRBJ1-3; D is perhaps TRBD1 (5 bases). Germline V gives CDR1 SGHDT, CDR2 YYEEEE. V shed 1 base and J shed 2 bases, with 7 bases lying between them. This CDR3 has 14 residues. The CDR3 is CASSLTGAGNTIYF. The CDR3 nucleotides are TGTGCCAGCAGCTTGACAGGCGCTGGAAACACCATATATTTT.

V is TRBV13 and J is TRBJ2-5; D is unresolved. V was pared by 0 bases and J by 5 bases, with 4 bases between. This CDR3 spans 12 amino acids. Germline assignment: CDR1 PRHDT and CDR2 FYEKMQ (reference sequence). CDR3 DNA: TGTGCCAGCAGCTTAGGCCGGGAGACCCAGTACTTC. As protein: CASSLGRETQYF.

The gene calls are TRBV7-8 and TRBJ1-5, with TRBD1 as a possible D gene (6 bases). The V end was cut by 5 bases, the J end by 8 bases, with 19 bases between. The CDR3 loop spans 15 amino acids. The germline V gene encodes CDR1 SGHVS and CDR2 FQNEAQ. CDR3 protein: CASSISETGREPQHF. DNA for the CDR3: TGTGCCAGCAGCATATCCGAGACAGGCAGGGAGCCCCAGCATTTT.

The gene calls are TRBV7-8 and TRBJ1-6; 8 nucleotides align to TRBD1. Per germline, CDR1 SGHVS and CDR2 FQNEAQ. The CDR3 contains 17 residues. V was clipped by 5 bases and J by 5 bases; unmatched bases: 11. CDR3 DNA: TGTGCCAGCAGCCTAGGGGCTCCGGGACAGGATAATTCACCCCTCCACTTT. Residues: CASSLGAPGQDNSPLHF.

V usage is TRBV27 and J usage is TRBJ1-5; D gene uncertain. Germline CDR1 reads MNHEY; CDR2 reads SMNVEV (reference sequence). The CDR3 extends over 14 amino acids. The V end lost 3 bases, the J end lost 7 bases, and 13 bases lay between the germline ends. In DNA, the CDR3 is TGTGCCAGCAGTTTCGACGGTTCGGGACAGCCCCAGCATTTT. Translating it yields CASSFDGSGQPQHF.

The V and J genes are TRBV11-2 and TRBJ2-5, with a possible D match to TRBD2 (6 bases). The CDR3 covers 15 residues. The germline CDR1 and CDR2 sequences are SGHAT and FQNNGV. V lost 2 bases and J 5 bases, leaving 15 bases between the germline ends. Written as DNA, the CDR3 is TGTGCCAGCAGCTTACTTCCCCTCCGGGAGGAGACCCAGTACTTC. Translation gives CASSLLPLREETQYF.

The rearrangement links TRBV6-5 to TRBJ2-1; D unclear. Trimming stripped 8 bases from V and 0 bases from J, with 8 bases between. This CDR3 has 13 amino acids. Germline V gene lookup returns CDR1 MNHEY and CDR2 SVGAGI. The CDR3 spells CASGPYSYNEQFF. CDR3 nucleotides: TGTGCCAGCGGTCCCTACTCCTACAATGAGCAGTTCTTC.

The chain has TRBV28 and TRBJ2-2; 7 positions match TRBD2. V shed 4 bases, J shed 5 bases, and the junction held 1 base outside the gene matches. The CDR3 loop spans 13 amino acids. Germline V gene data show CDR1 as MDHEN and CDR2 as SYDVKM. The CDR3 is CASSYGGTGELFF. In DNA form, the CDR3 reads TGTGCCAGCAGTTACGGGGGGACCGGGGAGCTGTTTTTT.

This rearrangement joins TRBV15 to TRBJ2-1; perhaps TRBD1 as D (5 bases). The CDR3 runs 16 residues. Trimming removed 1 base at V and 8 bases at J, with 18 bases between. Germline V gives CDR1 LNHNV, CDR2 YYDKDF (reference sequence). CDR3 sequence (DNA): TGTGCCACCAGCAGAGGCCAGGGTAGCCTGGGCTATGAGCAGTTCTTC. Its protein is CATSRGQGSLGYEQFF.

The chain carries TRBV7-6 and TRBJ2-7; no clear D. With 5 bases removed from V and 2 bases from J, the gap between germline ends came to 13 bases. Germline-derived CDR1 and CDR2 are SGHVS and FNYEAQ. The CDR3 length is 14 residues. The CDR3, as DNA: TGTGCCAGCAGCCCAAGAGTGGTAACCTACGAGCAGTACTTC. Protein sequence: CASSPRVVTYEQYF.

The J gene is TRBJ2-7, the V gene TRBV19; D may be TRBD1 (6 bases). Germline-derived CDR1 and CDR2 are LNHDA and SQIVND (reference sequence). Trimming took off 3 bases at V and 2 bases at J, with 11 bases between the two ends. CDR3 length: 14 residues. Here the CDR3 reads CASSISDRAYEQYF. The DNA of the CDR3 is TGTGCCAGTAGTATTTCGGACAGAGCCTACGAGCAGTACTTC. The full variable domain, in which reference TRBV19 and TRBJ2-7 provide the parts outside the CDR3, is DGGITQSPKYLFRKEGQNVTLSCEQNLNHDAMYWYRQDPGQGLRLIYYSQIVNDFQKGDIAEGYSVSREKKESFPLTVTSAQKNPTAFYLCASSISDRAYEQYFGPGTRLTVT.

The rearrangement joins TRBV2 to TRBJ2-1, with 9 bases identical to TRBD2. This CDR3 is 14 amino acids long. After removal of 11 bases from V and 1 base from J, the junction contained 6 bases not matched to a gene. CDR1 and CDR2 from the germline V gene are SNHLY and FYNNEI. CDR3 region: CAESSGGSYNEQFF. The CDR3 coding sequence is TGTGCCGAGTCAAGCGGGGGGTCCTACAATGAGCAGTTCTTC.

The J gene is TRBJ1-1, the V gene TRBV12-5; tentative D call: TRBD1 (5 bases). The CDR3 has 12 amino acids. V lost 6 bases and J lost 3, with 8 bases in between. Per the germline V gene, CDR1 is LGHNT and CDR2 is FRNRAP. The CDR3 DNA sequence: TGTGCTAGTGGGATAGGGGACACTGAAGCTTTCTTT. This translates into CASGIGDTEAFF.

The rearrangement joins TRBV11-2 to TRBJ2-7; TRBD2 matches 9 bases. The CDR3 is made up of 15 amino acids. V gave up 7 bases and J gave up 1 base; unmatched junction bases: 8. Germline loops: CDR1 SGHAT, CDR2 FQNNGV. The CDR3 sequence is CASIPSGGLSYEQYF. The CDR3 coding sequence is TGTGCCAGCATACCCAGCGGGGGGCTGTCCTACGAGCAGTACTTC.

The chain uses TRBV7-9 and TRBJ1-2, with D possibly being TRBD1 (6 bases). Germline V gene sequence: CDR1 SEHNR, CDR2 FQNEAQ (reference sequence). This CDR3 is built from 12 residues. V lost 3 bases to trimming and J lost 6 bases, with 8 bases between them. The CDR3 reads CASSFEGDGYTF. In nucleotides, the CDR3 is TGTGCCAGCAGCTTTGAGGGGGATGGCTACACCTTC. The variable domain in full, completed from reference TRBV7-9 and TRBJ1-2, reads DTGVSQNPRHKITKRGQNVTFRCDPISEHNRLYWYRQTLGQGPEFLTYFQNEAQLEKSRLLSDRFSAERPKGSFSTLEIQRTEQGDSAMYLCASSFEGDGYTFGSGTRLTVV.

This clone was picked up one time. J is TRBJ2-7 and V is TRBV13; D perhaps matches TRBD1 (6 bases). Per the germline V gene, CDR1 is PRHDT and CDR2 is FYEKMQ (reference sequence). The CDR3 is 13 amino acids. Trimming cost V 3 bases and J 5 bases, with 11 bases left between them. The CDR3 sequence is CASSLYRDNEQYF. The CDR3 region has the DNA TGTGCCAGCAGCTTGTACAGGGACAACGAGCAGTACTTC.